These T cell receptor beta chains were read from a single sample in a study of control samples from healthy donors and cancer patients. Profiled with immunoSEQ multiplex PCR; TCRdb holds only in-frame clones, not every one. The table lists about 250,000 clones, around 80% of them singletons. Material for sequencing was PBMCs. These receptors were collected from a woman aged 55 to 70 with lung cancer. The CDR3 runs from the conserved cysteine through the conserved F or W. Expanded clones are given a class, and other clones once, few, many or no size at all.

v_gene,j_gene,abundance,CDR3aa
TRBV25-1,TRBJ1-1,-,CASNRQGGTEAFF
TRBV28,TRBJ2-7,-,CASTRWGSEQYF
TRBV12-5,TRBJ1-5,-,CASGSRDISNQPQHF
TRBV5-1,TRBJ1-4,-,CASSLWGSENEKLFF
TRBV6-6,TRBJ2-2,-,CASSYLQGTGELFF
TRBV28,TRBJ1-1,-,CASPATGRRPEAFF
TRBV15,TRBJ1-6,once,CATSRGQGGSPLHF
TRBV2,TRBJ2-2,-,CASREGVRGELFF
TRBV6-1,TRBJ2-1,few,CASSEGSPRYGFF
TRBV5-1,TRBJ1-2,once,CARSDGGGYGYTF
TRBV2,TRBJ1-5,-,CASSNEIPGAGQPQHF
TRBV24-1,TRBJ2-1,-,CATSDSAASSYNEQFF
TRBV7-9,TRBJ1-1,-,CASSLASLNTEAFF
TRBV5-4,TRBJ2-4,-,CASSPGQGRRDIQYF
TRBV28,TRBJ1-2,-,CASSAGPWSELHYGYTF
TRBV5-1,TRBJ1-1,few,CASSFGDRNTEAFF
TRBV6-1,TRBJ2-3,-,CASSGPMRGLEGDTQYF
TRBV20-1,TRBJ2-7,few,CSASNRVYEQYF
TRBV12-3/TRBV12-4,TRBJ2-5,-,CASNPGLGRPQYF
TRBV5-6,TRBJ1-2,once,CASSLGVNIPHYGYTF
TRBV5-4,TRBJ1-1,-,CASSLMLGGAGEAFF
TRBV28,TRBJ2-1,-,CASSPTGGVDEQFF
TRBV5-1,TRBJ2-7,-,CASSTDRGFGEQYF
TRBV11-3,TRBJ2-3,-,CASSLGFGGADTQYF
TRBV7-2,TRBJ1-4,-,CASSLGTANEKLFF
TRBV6-5,TRBJ1-1,-,CASSYSGTAYTEAFF
TRBV4-2,TRBJ2-7,-,CASSQEVGLAEYSYEQYF
TRBV7-9,TRBJ2-7,few,CASSLAGAYEQYF
TRBV6-1,TRBJ2-3,-,CASSEYRGSNTDTQYF
TRBV28,TRBJ2-7,-,CASSSYGQGALYEQYF
TRBV2,TRBJ1-6,-,CATLRDGNSPLHF
TRBV7-6,TRBJ1-1,few,CASSQRTGVNTEAFF
TRBV2,TRBJ1-6,-,CASSPESRASPLHF
TRBV7-9,TRBJ2-1,-,CASESTGGTYNEQFF
TRBV2,TRBJ1-6,-,CASQLPGTVNSPLHF
TRBV6-6,TRBJ1-1,-,CASSPMPQVGAEAFF
TRBV3-1/TRBV3-2,TRBJ2-5,-,CASSQMLGVEETQYF
TRBV4-1,TRBJ1-4,-,CASSRGSGSATNEKLFF
TRBV20-1,TRBJ2-3,-,CSASSSGFSTDTQYF
TRBV6-6,TRBJ1-1,-,CASIVGGNTEAFF
TRBV5-1,TRBJ2-1,-,CASSLGQGLEQFF
TRBV5-1,TRBJ1-2,-,CASNQGDVTNYGYTF
TRBV19,TRBJ2-3,once,CASSIEVAGRGDTQYF
TRBV5-1,TRBJ2-1,-,CASSLGLAGQFF
TRBV4-1,TRBJ2-2,-,CASSPFSPNTGELFF
TRBV19,TRBJ2-3,-,CASTPGGTDTQYF